This T cell receptor (beta chain) is from a study of T cell repertoires in cytomegalovirus infection. Germline assignment: CDR1 DFQATT and CDR2 SNEGSKA (reference sequence). V lost 0 bases and J 1 base, leaving 21 bases between the germline ends. The CDR3 extends over 18 amino acids. In this sample, this clonotype turned up once. TCRdb called the reads again in MiXCR, with one record for every CDR3 protein. Of 150,000 to 200,000 distinct CDR3 sequences in the sample, approximately 20% were seen once. Sequenced: PBMCs. This TCR was sampled from a human donor in good health (CMV status not recorded). Some clones in this sample may be carry-over from other donors' samples. The chain has TRBV20-1 and TRBJ1-1; the D gene is possibly TRBD1 (6 bases). CDR3 nucleotide sequence: TGCAGTGCTAGAGACGAGCAGATTCCGGGACACCGGAACACTGAAGCTTTCTTT. Translating gives CSARDEQIPGHRNTEAFF.